The clone carrying this T cell receptor (beta chain) was observed a single time. This sample stems from a study of beta chain features in type 1 diabetes. The junction had 7 bases not matched to a gene; V was cut back by 1 base and J by 4 bases. The V gene's germline CDR1 is LNHNV and CDR2 YYDKDF (reference sequence). The CDR3 length is 16 residues. The study reverse transcribed the entire isolated RNA, so it sequenced expressed TCRB transcripts. Naive, central memory and regulatory T cell samples averaged about 3.5 million reads. Sequencing used immunoSEQ multiplex PCR; TCRdb keeps in-frame clones, though not all of them. This table has hundreds of thousands of clones, roughly 30% appearing once.

This rearrangement joins TRBV15 to TRBJ2-1; 7 nucleotides agree with TRBD2. Specimen: naive CD4+ T cells from blood. This receptor was obtained from a man between 18 and 29 years old in good health. CDR3 amino acids: CATSRGNSGAYNEQFF. The CDR3 DNA reads TGTGCCACCAGCAGAGGTAACAGCGGGGCTTACAATGAGCAGTTCTTC.